Only one count was recorded for the clone carrying this T cell receptor (beta chain). Trimming stripped 4 bases from V and 0 bases from J, with 15 bases between. The germline V gene encodes CDR1 SQVTM and CDR2 ANQGSEA. The CDR3 consists of 15 residues. Patients had blood sampled at baseline and again on cycle 4 day 1 and cycle 7 day 1. TCRdb's table, derived via immunoSEQ multiplex PCR, lists solely in-frame clones and lacks some. The sample consists of more than 65,000 clones, about 83% of them appearing once. The entry originates in a study of OX40 agonist ivuxolimab in advanced cancers. Whole-study context: With ivuxolimab, an agonistic anti-OX40 (CD134) antibody, patients were treated. Enrollees could have had prior anti-PD-1, anti-PD-L1 or anti-CTLA-4 therapy, which about 40% had received.

The sequences come from CD4+ or CD8+ T cells sorted from blood, collected in a trial of the OX40 agonist ivuxolimab. V and J are TRBV29-1 and TRBJ1-1; the D gene is possibly TRBD1 (5 bases). This receptor was identified in an adult with an advanced solid tumor such as melanoma, head and neck, liver or kidney cancer. CDR3 loop: CSVGAEGTLNTEAFF. CDR3 nucleotides: TGCAGCGTTGGAGCGGAGGGGACCCTGAACACTGAAGCTTTCTTT. Supplemented by reference TRBV29-1 and TRBJ1-1, the full variable domain reads SAVISQKPSRDICQRGTSLTIQCQVDSQVTMMFWYRQQPGQSLTLIATANQGSEATYESGFVIDKFPISRPNLTFSTLTVSNMSPEDSSIYLCSVGAEGTLNTEAFFGQGTRLTVV.